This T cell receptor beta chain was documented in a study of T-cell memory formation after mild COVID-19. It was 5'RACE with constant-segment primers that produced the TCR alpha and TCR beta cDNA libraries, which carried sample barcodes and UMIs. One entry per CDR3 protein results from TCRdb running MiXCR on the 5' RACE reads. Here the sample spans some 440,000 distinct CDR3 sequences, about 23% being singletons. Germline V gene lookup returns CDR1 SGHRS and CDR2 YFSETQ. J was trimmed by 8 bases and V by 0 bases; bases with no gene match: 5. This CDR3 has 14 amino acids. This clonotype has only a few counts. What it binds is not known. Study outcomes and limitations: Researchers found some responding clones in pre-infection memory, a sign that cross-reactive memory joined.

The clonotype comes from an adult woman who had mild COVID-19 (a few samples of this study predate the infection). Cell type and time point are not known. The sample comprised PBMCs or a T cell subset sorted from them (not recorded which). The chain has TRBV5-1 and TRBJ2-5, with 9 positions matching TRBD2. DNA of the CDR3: TGCGCCAGCAGCTTGGAGCTTAGCGGGGGTACCCAGTACTTC. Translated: CASSLELSGGTQYF. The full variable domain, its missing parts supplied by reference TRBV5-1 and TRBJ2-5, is KAGVTQTPRYLIKTRGQQVTLSCSPISGHRSVSWYQQTPGQGLQFLFEYFSETQRNKGNFPGRFSGRQFSNSRSEMNVSTLELGDSALYLCASSLELSGGTQYFGPGTRLLVL.